The clone carrying this T cell receptor beta chain was picked up a small number of times. No antigen is known for it. The CDR3 contains 15 residues. Trimming took off 1 base at V and 8 bases at J, with 14 bases between the two ends. Looked up from germline, CDR1 is SGHVS and CDR2 is FNYEAQ. This entry belongs to a study of OX40 agonist ivuxolimab in advanced cancers. Study-wide background: Every 2 weeks, patients got intravenous ivuxolimab at one of six dose levels (0.01-10 mg/kg). Study-wide results and limits: Patients who responded partially at 0.1-3.0 mg/kg showed clonal expansion ranking among the lowest. The mean number of expanded clones was higher in CD8+ T cells than in CD4+.

Clones were sequenced by immunoSEQ multiplex PCR, and TCRdb holds only the in-frame ones, with some missing. The table shows 40,000 to 45,000 clones, with 86% occurring only once. The sampling schedule covered blood at baseline, cycle 4 day 1, and cycle 7 day 1. The sample was CD4+ or CD8+ T cells sorted from blood, taken in a trial of the OX40 agonist ivuxolimab. This receptor was obtained from an adult with an advanced solid tumor such as melanoma, head and neck, liver or kidney cancer. V and J are TRBV7-6 and TRBJ2-2, with a possible D match to TRBD1 (6 bases). In DNA, the CDR3 is TGTGCCAGCAGCTTAGGGACAGTCAACGAGGGGGAGCTGTTTTTT. This translates into CASSLGTVNEGELFF.